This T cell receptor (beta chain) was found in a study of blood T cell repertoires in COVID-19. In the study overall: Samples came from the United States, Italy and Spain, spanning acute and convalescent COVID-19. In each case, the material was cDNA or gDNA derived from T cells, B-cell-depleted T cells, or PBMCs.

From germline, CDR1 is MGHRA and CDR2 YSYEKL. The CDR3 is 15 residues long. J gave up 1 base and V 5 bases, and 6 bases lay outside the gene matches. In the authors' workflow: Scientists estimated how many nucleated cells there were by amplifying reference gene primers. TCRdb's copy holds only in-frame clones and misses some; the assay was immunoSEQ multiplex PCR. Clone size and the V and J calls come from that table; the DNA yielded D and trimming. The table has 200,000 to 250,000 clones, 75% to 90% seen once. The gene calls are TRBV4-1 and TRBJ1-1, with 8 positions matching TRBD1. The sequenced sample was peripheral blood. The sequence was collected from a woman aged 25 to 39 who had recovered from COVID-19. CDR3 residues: CASSIGQGPNTEAFF. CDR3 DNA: TGCGCCAGCAGCATAGGACAGGGACCGAACACTGAAGCTTTCTTT.